What follows are 20 T cell receptor beta chains derived from one specimen sequenced in a study of cytomegalovirus exposure and HLA in healthy donors. The study ran its PCR with 60 Vbeta and 13 Jbeta primers. Profiling relied on immunoSEQ multiplex PCR, and the TCRdb table lists in-frame clones only, not all of them. The table has 100,000 or so clones, around four fifths seen once; the top ten hold just over 2.5%. The sample consisted of PBMCs. These TCRs come from a man aged 40-55 years in good health and CMV-seronegative.

The gene calls are TRBV7-9 and TRBJ2-5; TRBD2 matches at 13 bases. Per germline, CDR1 SEHNR and CDR2 FQNEAQ (reference sequence). This CDR3 is built from 16 residues. The V and J ends lost 5 bases and 1 base, in that order; junction bases with no gene match: 4. In DNA form, the CDR3 reads TGTGCCAGCAGCCCCGGGACTAGCGGGATCCAAGAGACCCAGTACTTC. Its protein is CASSPGTSGIQETQYF.

The chain is built from TRBV29-1 and TRBJ2-4; no reliable D call. Germline V gene lookup returns CDR1 SQVTM and CDR2 ANQGSEA. CDR3 length: 13 residues. V shed 4 bases and J shed 1 base, with 8 bases lying between them. The CDR3 bases are TGCAGCGTTGTAACTGTCGCCAAAAACATTCAGTACTTC. It yields the protein CSVVTVAKNIQYF.

A remark on this clone: Distinct nucleotide sequences in the sample also encode this CDR3. The chain recombines TRBV5-1 with TRBJ1-4; D is unresolved. Trimming cost V 0 bases and J 7 bases, with 7 bases left between them. From germline, CDR1 is SGHRS and CDR2 YFSETQ. The CDR3 covers 13 residues. The CDR3 spells CASSLAGGEKLFF. DNA of the CDR3: TGCGCCAGCAGCTTGGCCGGAGGTGAAAAACTGTTTTTT.

The rearrangement uses TRBV11-2 and TRBJ2-7; a weak D match, TRBD2 (5 bases). From germline, CDR1 is SGHAT and CDR2 FQNNGV. The CDR3 extends over 14 amino acids. V dropped 1 base and J dropped 7 bases, with 14 bases sitting between them. The CDR3 loop reads CASSLVERGGEQYF. The CDR3 bases are TGTGCCAGCAGCTTAGTGGAACGGGGTGGGGAGCAGTACTTC.

The V gene is TRBV9, the J gene TRBJ2-1; perhaps TRBD1 as D (5 bases). There are 17 residues in the CDR3. CDR1 SGDLS and CDR2 YYNGEE come from the germline V gene. V was cut by 2 bases and J by 5 bases, with 20 bases left in between. The CDR3 DNA follows: TGTGCCAGCAGCGTCACAAAGGGGTTTGAGGACGACAATGAGCAGTTCTTC. This encodes CASSVTKGFEDDNEQFF.

The chain has TRBV7-9 and TRBJ2-5; 8 nucleotides align to TRBD1. The CDR3 spans 15 residues. Germline values: CDR1 SEHNR, CDR2 FQNEAQ (reference sequence). Trimming cost V 1 base and J 1 base; bases outside gene matches: 2. This chain's CDR3 is CASSLGDRFQETQYF. Here the CDR3 DNA reads TGTGCCAGCAGCTTAGGGGACAGGTTCCAAGAGACCCAGTACTTC.

V is TRBV10-3 and J is TRBJ2-2, with D tentatively TRBD1 (6 bases). Germline CDR1 is ENHRY and CDR2 is SYGVKD. The V end was cut by 4 bases, the J end by 6 bases, with 6 bases between. The CDR3 extends over 12 amino acids. The CDR3 DNA is TGTGCCATCAGTGCAGGGGCCGGGGAGCTGTTTTTT. This codes for CAISAGAGELFF.

The chain employs TRBV5-1 and TRBJ1-6; TRBD1 matches at 8 bases. The V and J ends lost 0 bases and 8 bases, in that order; junction bases with no gene match: 4. CDR1 and CDR2 (germline): SGHRS, YFSETQ. The CDR3 is 15 residues long. As DNA, the CDR3 is TGCGCCAGCAGCTTGGAAGGACAGGGTCATTCACCCCTCCACTTT. As protein: CASSLEGQGHSPLHF.

The gene calls are TRBV4-2 and TRBJ2-1; possibly TRBD1 for D (6 bases). Germline values: CDR1 LGHNA, CDR2 YNFKEQ. The CDR3 length is 16 residues. V gave up 0 bases and J gave up 5 bases, with 14 bases separating them. The CDR3 sequence: CASSQEDRGLDNEQFF. CDR3 sequence (DNA): TGTGCCAGCAGCCAAGAGGACAGAGGATTAGACAATGAGCAGTTCTTC.

This clone has just one count. The J gene is TRBJ1-4, the V gene TRBV5-8; D is perhaps TRBD1 (5 bases). Germline V gene lookup returns CDR1 SGHTS and CDR2 YDEGEE. This CDR3 is built from 17 residues. The ends were cut back, 4 bases at V and 1 base at J, with 17 bases in the middle. The CDR3 region has the DNA TGTGCCAGCAGCCCTCGTGATGGGGGAGGAACTAATGAAAAACTGTTTTTT. Translating gives CASSPRDGGGTNEKLFF.

The chain has TRBV7-8 and TRBJ1-2; 7 nucleotides align to TRBD1. J gave up 4 bases and V 1 base, and 12 bases lay outside the gene matches. Germline values: CDR1 SGHVS, CDR2 FQNEAQ. This CDR3 has 17 amino acids. This chain's CDR3 is CASSLVRSTGLGYGYTF. The CDR3 nucleotides are TGTGCCAGCAGCTTAGTTAGGTCGACAGGGCTAGGCTATGGCTACACCTTC.

This clone was seen a few times. The chain links TRBV29-1 to TRBJ2-5, with 11 nucleotides matching TRBD2. From germline, CDR1 is SQVTM and CDR2 ANQGSEA. Trimming took 7 bases from V and 2 from J; bases not matched to a gene: 21. The CDR3 spans 19 residues. CDR3 residues: CSATLKGLAGIPSQETQYF. CDR3 DNA: TGCAGCGCCACTTTGAAAGGACTAGCGGGTATACCGTCACAAGAGACCCAGTACTTC.

This clone was observed a single time. The V call is TRBV9, the J call TRBJ1-2; the D is unclear. This CDR3 is 15 amino acids long. Germline V CDR1 and CDR2: SGDLS, YYNGEE. Deletions cut 0 bases from V and 8 bases from J, with 17 bases between. The CDR3 DNA is TGTGCCAGCAGCGTAGATGGAGGATGGTCGGGAGGCTACACCTTC. Amino acids: CASSVDGGWSGGYTF.

The CDR3 spells CATRGTGLVEQYF. Written as DNA, the CDR3 is TGTGCCACCCGCGGGACAGGGCTAGTCGAGCAGTACTTC. The genes are TRBV15 and TRBJ2-7; 9 nucleotides align to TRBD1. This CDR3 comprises 13 residues. The germline V gene encodes CDR1 LNHNV and CDR2 YYDKDF (reference sequence). The J segment lost 6 bases and the V segment lost 8 bases, leaving 8 bases of the junction unmatched.

In this sample, this clone turned up once. V gene TRBV7-3 combines with J gene TRBJ2-3, with D unclear. The CDR3 extends over 13 amino acids. Germline lookup yields CDR1 SGHTA and CDR2 FQGTGA. With 2 bases removed from V and 4 bases from J, the gap between germline ends came to 7 bases. The CDR3 reads CASSLGRADTQYF. DNA for the CDR3: TGTGCCAGCAGCTTAGGTAGAGCAGATACGCAGTATTTT.

The chain's CDR3 is CASSPGLAGPTDTQYF. CDR3 DNA sequence: TGCGCCAGCAGCCCAGGCCTAGCGGGGCCCACAGATACGCAGTATTTT. V and J are TRBV5-1 and TRBJ2-3; TRBD2 matches at 9 bases. The germline gives CDR1 SGHRS, CDR2 YFSETQ. J lost 2 bases, V lost 4 bases, and 8 bases had no gene match. The length of the CDR3 is 16 residues.

J is TRBJ1-5 and V is TRBV7-2, with D perhaps TRBD1 (5 bases). This CDR3 is built from 15 residues. Trimming left V 5 bases short and J 5 bases short, with 16 bases between. Germline loops: CDR1 SGHTA, CDR2 FQGNSA. The CDR3 region has the DNA TGTGCCAGCAGCCCTGGGGGGGGGTCGGATCAGCCCCAGCATTTT. Translation: CASSPGGGSDQPQHF.

This chain links TRBV5-1 with TRBJ2-7, with 11 positions matching TRBD2. This CDR3 spans 15 amino acids. The germline V gene encodes CDR1 SGHRS and CDR2 YFSETQ. V lost 4 bases to trimming and J lost 0 bases; unmatched junction nucleotides: 3. The CDR3 loop reads CASSPTSGDSYEQYF. DNA for the CDR3: TGCGCCAGCAGCCCGACTAGCGGGGACTCCTACGAGCAGTACTTC.

V and J are TRBV7-2 and TRBJ2-3, with unresolved D. CDR1 and CDR2 from the germline V gene are SGHTA and FQGNSA. The CDR3 totals 13 residues. Trimming removed 4 bases from V and 3 bases from J, with 8 bases in between. The CDR3 DNA is TGTGCCAGCAGCTCTATTTCAACAGATACGCAGTATTTT. Translated, it gives CASSSISTDTQYF.

The V and J genes are TRBV7-8 and TRBJ1-2, with D possibly TRBD1 on 6 matching bases. Trimming removed 4 bases from V and 7 bases from J, with 19 bases in between. The CDR3 loop spans 15 amino acids. Germline V gives CDR1 SGHVS, CDR2 FQNEAQ. CDR3 nucleotides: TGTGCCAGCAGCTCCGGGGGGGCAGGGCTTGGTGGCTACACCTTC. Translated: CASSSGGAGLGGYTF.